This T cell receptor (beta chain) originates from a study of response to subunit inactivated influenza vaccine. Study-wide points: After each seasonal influenza vaccination, few new T cells are recruited, the authors suggested.

The CDR3 spans 16 residues. CDR1 is SGHTA and CDR2 is FQGTGA in the germline V gene. The ends were cut back, 1 base at V and 9 bases at J, with 18 bases in the middle. TCRdb itself ran the RT-PCR reads through MiXCR, one entry per CDR3 protein. Of a few hundred thousand distinct CDR3 sequences in the sample, 12% were seen once. This clonotype was seen ten or more times. Its specificity is unknown. The TCR originated in a man over 45 who received an inactivated influenza vaccine. The sequenced sample was non-naive T cells sorted from PBMCs, obtained around 14 days before vaccination. The chain employs TRBV7-3 and TRBJ2-2; tentatively, D is TRBD2 (6 bases). CDR3 nucleotide sequence: TGTGCCAGCAGCTTAAACCCGGGAGATGGCCCCAGGGAGCTGTTTTTT. Translating gives CASSLNPGDGPRELFF. The full variable domain, in which reference TRBV7-3 and TRBJ2-2 provide the parts outside the CDR3, is GAGVSQTPSNKVTEKGKYVELRCDPISGHTALYWYRQSLGQGPEFLIYFQGTGAADDSGLPNDRFFAVRPEGSVSTLKIQRTERGDSAVYLCASSLNPGDGPRELFFGEGSRLTVL.